This T cell receptor beta chain was retrieved from a study of regulatory T cells in long-lasting Graves disease. Whole-study context: The definition of persistent Graves' disease was over 5 years of antithyroid drugs with positive TSH receptor antibodies.

Library construction for TCR beta used iRepertoire HTBI primers and Arm-PCR of CDR3 regions. TCRdb used MiXCR to reprocess the multiplex PCR reads, holding one entry per CDR3 protein. The data contain 700,000 or so distinct CDR3 sequences, 30% of them singletons. Time point described: persistent/refractory GD, antithyroid drugs over 5 years with positive TRAb. Isolated PBMC RNA provided the starting material for the TCR library. This CDR3 has 15 residues. V lost 6 bases, J lost 3 bases, and 5 bases stayed unmatched. Germline V gene lookup returns CDR1 MNHNS and CDR2 SASEGT. The specimen comprised peripheral blood mononuclear cells (PBMCs), sampled when the disease was refractory, from a patient treated with antithyroid drugs. J is TRBJ1-5 and V is TRBV6-1; 10 bases are a match to TRBD1. This sequence was found in a female donor with Graves disease. CDR3 sequence reads: CASRRDRGNNQPQHF. CDR3 sequence (DNA): TGTGCCAGCAGGAGGGACAGGGGAAACAATCAGCCCCAGCATTTT.